These T cell receptor beta chains were read from a single sample in a study of cytomegalovirus exposure and HLA in healthy donors. The method was immunoSEQ multiplex PCR; TCRdb's version includes in-frame clones alone and lacks a portion of them. The data show roughly 190,000 clones, 81% seen once. The sequenced sample was PBMCs. The receptor source for this set is a man aged 50 to 59 in good health and CMV-seronegative. Both conserved end residues are part of each CDR3. Fields, in order: clone size, V gene, D gene, J gene, CDR3 protein, CDR3 DNA. D genes are given only for firm matches. The size entry is marked missing in some rows and otherwise reads once, few, many or a size class.

-	TRBV18	-	TRBJ2-3	CASSPGSLTDTQYF	TGTGCCAGCTCACCAGGGAGCCTCACAGATACGCAGTATTTT
-	TRBV19	-	TRBJ1-2	CASSTRGGSWDGYTF	TGTGCCAGTAGTACCCGCGGGGGCAGTTGGGATGGCTACACCTTC
-	TRBV4-1	-	TRBJ2-4	CASSQSLVAKNIQYF	TGCGCCAGCAGCCAATCACTAGTAGCCAAAAACATTCAGTACTTC
-	TRBV6-5	TRBD2	TRBJ2-7	CASRDPAGDEQYF	TGTGCCAGCCGCGACCCCGCGGGGGACGAGCAGTACTTC
-	TRBV27	TRBD1	TRBJ1-6	CASSGTGLNSPLHF	TGTGCCAGCAGTGGGACAGGTCTAAATTCACCCCTCCACTTT
-	TRBV29-1	-	TRBJ1-2	CSVDRGNYGYTF	TGCAGCGTTGACCGGGGTAACTATGGCTACACCTTC
-	TRBV19	-	TRBJ2-7	CASSMGLEQYF	TGTGCCAGTAGCATGGGCCTCGAGCAGTACTTC
-	TRBV29-1	TRBD2	TRBJ2-1	CSALPGEGNEQFF	TGCAGCGCCCTTCCCGGGGAGGGGAATGAGCAGTTCTTC
-	TRBV9	-	TRBJ1-4	CASSVGTANEKLFF	TGTGCCAGCAGCGTAGGGACAGCCAATGAAAAACTGTTTTTT
-	TRBV18	-	TRBJ2-1	CASSPNGGSYNEQFF	TGTGCCAGCTCCCCTAATGGGGGCAGCTACAATGAGCAGTTCTTC
once	TRBV18	TRBD2	TRBJ2-5	CASSRPGLAGGQETQYF	TGTGCCAGCTCAAGGCCTGGACTAGCGGGGGGGCAAGAGACCCAGTACTTC
once	TRBV7-2	-	TRBJ2-2	CASTGTRNTGELFF	TGTGCCAGCACCGGGACAAGGAACACCGGGGAGCTGTTTTTT
-	TRBV6-5	-	TRBJ2-7	CSTGRGTSYEQYF	TGCTCCACGGGGCGGGGAACCTCCTACGAGCAGTACTTC
few	TRBV7-2	TRBD1	TRBJ1-5	CASSFSGTGTNQPQHF	TGTGCCAGCAGCTTTTCCGGGACAGGGACCAATCAGCCCCAGCATTTT
-	TRBV4-3	-	TRBJ2-1	CASSQEAGRYNEQFF	TGCGCCAGCAGCCAAGAAGCAGGGAGGTACAATGAGCAGTTCTTC
-	TRBV9	-	TRBJ1-6	CASSRSWGRFLRSPLHF	TGTGCCAGCAGTCGTAGCTGGGGGCGATTTCTACGGTCACCCCTCCACTTT
-	TRBV15	TRBD1	TRBJ1-4	CATSNKGQLNEKLFF	TGTGCCACCAGCAATAAGGGACAGCTGAATGAAAAACTGTTTTTT
-	TRBV7-2	-	TRBJ1-2	CASSLLWGGGGYTF	TGTGCCAGCAGCTTGCTGTGGGGTGGAGGGGGCTACACCTTC
-	TRBV7-2	-	TRBJ1-5	CASSLAPQSNQPQHF	TGTGCCAGCAGCTTAGCCCCGCAGAGCAATCAGCCCCAGCATTTT
-	TRBV5-6	-	TRBJ2-5	CASSLYPNGETQYF	TGTGCCAGCAGCTTGTACCCCAACGGGGAGACCCAGTACTTC
-	TRBV6-1	-	TRBJ2-3	CASSVDTGRGADTQYF	TGTGCCAGCAGTGTCGATACGGGTCGAGGCGCAGATACGCAGTATTTT
-	TRBV6-5	TRBD1	TRBJ1-4	CASSYDRERINEKLFF	TGTGCCAGCAGTTACGACAGGGAGAGGATTAATGAAAAACTGTTTTTT
-	TRBV10-2	-	TRBJ2-7	CASRLAQGSYEQYF	TGCGCCAGCAGACTAGCGCAGGGGTCCTACGAGCAGTACTTC
once	TRBV2	TRBD2	TRBJ2-2	CASHRAGGPDTGELFF	TGTGCCAGCCATCGAGCGGGGGGGCCGGACACCGGGGAGCTGTTTTTT
-	TRBV7-9	-	TRBJ2-7	CASSVLGDEQYF	TGTGCCAGCAGCGTCCTCGGGGACGAGCAGTACTTC
-	TRBV4-3	-	TRBJ2-3	CASSQETGRSGDTQYF	TGCGCCAGCAGCCAGGAAACAGGGCGATCCGGGGATACGCAGTATTTT
-	TRBV5-1	TRBD1	TRBJ2-5	CASSSGTGVVETQYF	TGCGCCAGCAGTTCCGGGACAGGGGTAGTTGAGACCCAGTACTTC
once	TRBV9	-	TRBJ2-1	CASSVGLGESYNEQFF	TGTGCCAGCAGCGTAGGTCTAGGCGAGTCCTACAATGAGCAGTTCTTC
-	TRBV15	TRBD1	TRBJ2-1	CATSRLPGTGVNEQFF	TGTGCCACCAGCAGGCTGCCGGGGACAGGGGTCAATGAGCAGTTCTTC
-	TRBV4-1	-	TRBJ2-3	CASSQDLGRATDTQYF	TGCGCCAGCAGCCAAGATTTGGGCAGGGCTACAGATACGCAGTATTTT
-	TRBV11-2	-	TRBJ2-7	CASSLGKGVTHEQYF	TGTGCCAGCAGCTTAGGTAAAGGGGTGACGCACGAGCAGTACTTC
few	TRBV4-3	-	TRBJ2-2	CASSPTGSGELFF	TGCGCCAGCAGCCCGACGGGGTCCGGGGAGCTGTTTTTT